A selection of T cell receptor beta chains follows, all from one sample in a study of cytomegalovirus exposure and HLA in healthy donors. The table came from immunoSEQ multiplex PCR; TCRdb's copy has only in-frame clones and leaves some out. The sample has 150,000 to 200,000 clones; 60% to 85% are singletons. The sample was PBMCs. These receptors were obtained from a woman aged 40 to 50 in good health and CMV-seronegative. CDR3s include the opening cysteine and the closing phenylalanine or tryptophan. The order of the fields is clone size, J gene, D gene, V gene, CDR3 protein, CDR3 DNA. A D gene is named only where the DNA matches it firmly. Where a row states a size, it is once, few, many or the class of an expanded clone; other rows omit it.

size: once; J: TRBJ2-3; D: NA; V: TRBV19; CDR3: CASTGGGYRATDTQYF; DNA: TGTGCCAGTACCGGGGGAGGGTACAGGGCCACAGATACGCAGTATTTT
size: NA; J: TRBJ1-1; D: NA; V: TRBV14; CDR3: CASSQAFTYAEAFF; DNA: TGTGCCAGCAGCCAAGCCTTTACTTACGCTGAAGCTTTCTTT
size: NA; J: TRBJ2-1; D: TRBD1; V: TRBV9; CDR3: CASSAYPGQANNEQFF; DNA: TGTGCCAGCAGCGCCTACCCGGGACAGGCCAACAATGAGCAGTTCTTC
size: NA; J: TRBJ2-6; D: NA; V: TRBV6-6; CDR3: CASSNQQGANVLTF; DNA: TGTGCCAGCAGTAACCAACAGGGGGCCAACGTCCTGACTTTC
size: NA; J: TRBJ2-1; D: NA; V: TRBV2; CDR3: CASSDSRAEQFF; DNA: TGTGCCAGCAGTGACTCCAGGGCTGAGCAGTTCTTC
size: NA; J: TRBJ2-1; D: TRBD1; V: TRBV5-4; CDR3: CASSLPGQDTYEQFF; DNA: TGTGCCAGCAGCTTGCCGGGACAGGATACGTATGAGCAGTTCTTC
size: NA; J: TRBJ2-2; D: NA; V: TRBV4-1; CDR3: CASSQGRPNTGELFF; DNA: TGCGCCAGCAGCCAAGGGCGGCCGAACACCGGGGAGCTGTTTTTT
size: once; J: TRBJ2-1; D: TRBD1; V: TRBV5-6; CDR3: CASSADRVAYNEQFF; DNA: TGTGCCAGCAGCGCAGACAGGGTGGCCTACAATGAGCAGTTCTTC
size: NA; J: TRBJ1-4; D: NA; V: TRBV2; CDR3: CASSEAQGGEKLFF; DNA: TGTGCCAGCAGTGAAGCTCAGGGAGGTGAAAAACTGTTTTTT
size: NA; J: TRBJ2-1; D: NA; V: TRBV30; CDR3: CAWSVPPQRNEQFF; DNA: TGTGCCTGGAGTGTACCCCCTCAGCGGAATGAGCAGTTCTTC
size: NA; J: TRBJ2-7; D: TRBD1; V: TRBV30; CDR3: CAWTPGTGDAYEQYF; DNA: TGTGCCTGGACCCCGGGGACAGGGGATGCCTACGAGCAGTACTTC
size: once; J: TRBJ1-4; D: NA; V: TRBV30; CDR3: CAWSVPGTNEKLFF; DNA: TGTGCCTGGAGTGTACCAGGGACTAATGAAAAACTGTTTTTT
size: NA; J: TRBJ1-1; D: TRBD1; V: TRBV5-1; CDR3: CASSQQGDTEAFF; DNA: TGCGCCAGCAGTCAACAGGGGGACACTGAAGCTTTCTTT
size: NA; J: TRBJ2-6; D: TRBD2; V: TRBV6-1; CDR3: CASSEIRGGVGYGANVLTF; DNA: TGTGCCAGCAGTGAGATACGCGGGGGGGTGGGATATGGGGCCAACGTCCTGACTTTC
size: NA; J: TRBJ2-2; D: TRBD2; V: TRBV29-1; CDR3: CSASARREWAGELFF; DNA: TGCAGCGCCTCGGCCCGGCGGGAGTGGGCCGGGGAGCTGTTTTTT
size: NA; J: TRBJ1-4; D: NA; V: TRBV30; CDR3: CACRTSNEKLFF; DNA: TGTGCCTGCCGGACTTCGAATGAAAAACTGTTTTTT
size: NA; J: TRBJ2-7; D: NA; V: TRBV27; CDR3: CASSVDSPYEQYF; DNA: TGTGCCAGCAGTGTCGACAGTCCTTACGAGCAGTACTTC
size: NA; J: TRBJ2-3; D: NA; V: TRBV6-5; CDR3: CASSYRNRATDTQYF; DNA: TGTGCCAGCAGTTATAGGAACAGGGCAACAGATACGCAGTATTTT
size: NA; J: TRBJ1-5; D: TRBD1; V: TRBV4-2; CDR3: CASSQHPTGVNQPQHF; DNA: TGTGCCAGCAGCCAACACCCGACAGGGGTCAATCAGCCCCAGCATTTT
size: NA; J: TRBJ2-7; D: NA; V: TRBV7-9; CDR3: CASSFGAPGGGDEQYF; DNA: TGTGCCAGCAGCTTTGGAGCCCCTGGAGGGGGGGACGAGCAGTACTTC
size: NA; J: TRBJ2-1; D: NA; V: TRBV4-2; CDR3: CASSQGLGNEQFF; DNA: TGTGCCAGCAGCCAGGGGCTAGGGAATGAGCAGTTCTTC
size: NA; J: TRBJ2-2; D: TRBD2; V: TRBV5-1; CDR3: CASSFIAGGGPVGNTGELFF; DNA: TGCGCCAGCAGCTTCATAGCGGGAGGAGGACCGGTGGGGAACACCGGGGAGCTGTTTTTT
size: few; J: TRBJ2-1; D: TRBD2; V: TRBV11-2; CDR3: CASSARLSGTYNEQFF; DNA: TGTGCCAGCAGCGCCCGGCTAAGCGGGACCTACAATGAGCAGTTCTTC
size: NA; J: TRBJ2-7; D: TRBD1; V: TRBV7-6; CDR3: CASSLGGQGKYEQYF; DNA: TGTGCCAGCAGCTTAGGGGGACAGGGGAAATACGAGCAGTACTTC
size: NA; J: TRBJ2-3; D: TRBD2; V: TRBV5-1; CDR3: CASSVGTSGGVGDTQYF; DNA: TGCGCCAGCAGCGTCGGGACTAGCGGGGGGGTCGGGGATACGCAGTATTTT
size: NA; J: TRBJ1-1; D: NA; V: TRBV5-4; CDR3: CASSSVRNTEAFF; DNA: TGTGCCAGCAGCTCGGTCCGGAACACTGAAGCTTTCTTT
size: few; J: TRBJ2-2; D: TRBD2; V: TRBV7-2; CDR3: CASSLDPPGTSGISGELFF; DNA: TGTGCCAGCAGCTTAGACCCCCCAGGGACTAGCGGGATTTCCGGGGAGCTGTTTTTT
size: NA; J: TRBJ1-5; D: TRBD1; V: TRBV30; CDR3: CAWGTGGNQPQHF; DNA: TGTGCCTGGGGGACAGGGGGAAATCAGCCCCAGCATTTT
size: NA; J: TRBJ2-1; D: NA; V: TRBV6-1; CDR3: CASQGRSYNEQFF; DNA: TGTGCCAGCCAGGGGCGTTCCTACAATGAGCAGTTCTTC
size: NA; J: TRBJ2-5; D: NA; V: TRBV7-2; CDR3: CASSVRGQETQYF; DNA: TGTGCCAGCAGCGTAAGGGGCCAAGAGACCCAGTACTTC
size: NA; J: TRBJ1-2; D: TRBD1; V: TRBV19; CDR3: CASSPSGQGALNTF; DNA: TGTGCCAGTAGTCCCTCCGGACAGGGGGCGCTTAACACCTTC
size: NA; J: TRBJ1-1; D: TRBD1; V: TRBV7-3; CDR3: CASSSPGQGVTEAFF; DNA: TGTGCCAGCAGCTCCCCCGGACAGGGTGTGACTGAAGCTTTCTTT
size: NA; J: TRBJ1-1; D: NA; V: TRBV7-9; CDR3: CSSSRSTGSTVNTEAFF; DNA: TGTTCCAGCAGCAGATCGACAGGTAGCACCGTGAACACTGAAGCTTTCTTT
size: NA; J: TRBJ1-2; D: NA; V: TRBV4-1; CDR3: CASSQETFGDGYTF; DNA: TGCGCCAGCAGCCAAGAAACCTTCGGGGATGGCTACACCTTC
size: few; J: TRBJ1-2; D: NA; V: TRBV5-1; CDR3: CASSLSPDIYYGYTF; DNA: TGCGCCAGCAGCTTGTCCCCCGACATATACTATGGCTACACCTTC
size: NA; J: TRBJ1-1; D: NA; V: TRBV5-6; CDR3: CASSPLERGAFAENTEAFF; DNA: TGTGCCAGCAGCCCCCTTGAAAGGGGCGCGTTCGCGGAGAACACTGAAGCTTTCTTT
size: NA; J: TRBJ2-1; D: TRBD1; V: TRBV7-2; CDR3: CASSNDRDRYNEQFF; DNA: TGTGCCAGCAGCAATGACAGGGACCGTTACAATGAGCAGTTCTTC
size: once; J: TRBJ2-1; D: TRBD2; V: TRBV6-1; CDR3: CASRESGMGEQFF; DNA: TGTGCCAGCAGGGAAAGCGGGATGGGTGAGCAGTTCTTC
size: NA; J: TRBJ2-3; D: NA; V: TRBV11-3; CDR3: CASSFGGSTDTQYF; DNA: TGTGCCAGCAGCTTCGGGGGTAGCACAGATACGCAGTATTTT
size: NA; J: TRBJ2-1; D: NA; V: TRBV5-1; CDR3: CASSAYLAIGNEQFF; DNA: TGCGCCAGCAGCGCCTACCTAGCGATCGGCAATGAGCAGTTCTTC
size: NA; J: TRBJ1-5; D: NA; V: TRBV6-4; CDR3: CASSAQGLSNQPQHF; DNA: TGTGCCAGCAGCGCACAGGGACTAAGCAATCAGCCCCAGCATTTT
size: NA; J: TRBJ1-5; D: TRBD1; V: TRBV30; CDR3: CAWSFGTGNQPQHF; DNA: TGTGCCTGGAGTTTCGGGACAGGCAATCAGCCCCAGCATTTT
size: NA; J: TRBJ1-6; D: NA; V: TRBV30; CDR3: CAWVRELNSPLHF; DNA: TGTGCCTGGGTCCGGGAGCTTAATTCACCCCTCCACTTT
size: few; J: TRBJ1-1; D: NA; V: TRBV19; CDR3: CASSIASGTEAFF; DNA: TGTGCCAGTAGTATAGCGTCGGGGACTGAAGCTTTCTTT
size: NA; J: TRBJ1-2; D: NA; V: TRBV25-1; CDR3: CASTRGHQEGYTF; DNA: TGTGCCAGCACGAGGGGACATCAAGAGGGCTACACCTTC
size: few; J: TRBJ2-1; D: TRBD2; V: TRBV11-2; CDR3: CASSFSWGLAGDEQFF; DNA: TGTGCCAGCAGCTTTAGTTGGGGACTAGCGGGAGATGAGCAGTTCTTC
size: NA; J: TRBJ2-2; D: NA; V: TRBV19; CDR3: CASSFPTPTGTGELFF; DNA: TGTGCCAGTAGTTTCCCAACCCCAACGGGCACCGGGGAGCTGTTTTTT
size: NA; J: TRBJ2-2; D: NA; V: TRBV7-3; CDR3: CASSFSGNTGELFF; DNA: TGTGCCAGCAGCTTTAGCGGAAACACCGGGGAGCTGTTTTTT
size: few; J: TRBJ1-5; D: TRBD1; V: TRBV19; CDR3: CASSDRGAGVRPQHF; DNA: TGTGCCAGTAGTGACAGGGGAGCGGGTGTTCGACCCCAGCATTTT
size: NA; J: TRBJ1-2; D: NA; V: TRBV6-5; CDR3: CASSYSNKYTF; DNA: TGTGCCAGCAGTTACTCGAACAAGTACACCTTC
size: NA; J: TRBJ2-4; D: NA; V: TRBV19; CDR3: CASSQLAKNIQYF; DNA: TGTGCCAGTAGTCAACTAGCCAAAAACATTCAGTACTTC
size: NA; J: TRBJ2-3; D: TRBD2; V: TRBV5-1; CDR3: CASTPDGAGRTDTQYF; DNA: TGCGCCAGCACTCCGGACGGAGCGGGAAGGACAGATACGCAGTATTTT
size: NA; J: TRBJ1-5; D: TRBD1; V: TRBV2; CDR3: CASTPDRGQNQPQHF; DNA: TGTGCCAGCACCCCAGACAGGGGGCAAAATCAGCCCCAGCATTTT
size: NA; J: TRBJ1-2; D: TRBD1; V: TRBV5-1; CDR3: CASSVGDRGAGGHGYTF; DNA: TGCGCCAGCAGCGTAGGAGACAGGGGCGCGGGTGGGCATGGCTACACCTTC